A single sample is the source of the 30 T cell receptor beta chains below, sequenced in a study of T cell responses to AZD1222 COVID-19 vaccine. TCRdb's copy holds only in-frame clones and misses some; the assay was immunoSEQ multiplex PCR. The table lists 160,000 or so clones, around nine tenths of them singletons. Sequencing was performed on peripheral blood, taken 28 days after the second AZD1222 dose. These TCRs come from an adult who received the AZD1222 COVID-19 vaccine.

The V call is TRBV12-5, the J call TRBJ1-2; the D gene is possibly TRBD1 (6 bases). Trimming pared 6 bases from V and 2 bases from J, leaving 10 bases between. Germline V gene sequence: CDR1 LGHNT, CDR2 FRNRAP. The CDR3 has 13 amino acids. In DNA, the CDR3 is TGTGCTAGTGGCGACGGACAGAACTATGGCTACACCTTC. Protein: CASGDGQNYGYTF.

The V gene is TRBV3-1 (or the pseudogene TRBV3-2), the J gene TRBJ2-1, with D unresolved. CDR1 and CDR2 (germline): LGHDT, YNNKEL (reference sequence). This CDR3 has 15 amino acids. The V and J ends lost 5 bases and 0 bases respectively, with 11 bases between them. CDR3 region: CASSFASNSYNEQFF. For the CDR3, the DNA is TGTGCCAGCAGCTTTGCGTCAAACTCCTACAATGAGCAGTTCTTC.

The J gene is TRBJ1-2, the V gene TRBV29-1, with 8 bases lining up with TRBD1. After removal of 2 bases from V and 3 bases from J, the junction contained 2 bases not matched to a gene. This CDR3 spans 13 amino acids. In germline, CDR1 is SQVTM, CDR2 ANQGSEA. CDR3 residues: CSVERTGHYGYTF. The CDR3 coding sequence is TGCAGCGTTGAAAGGACAGGGCACTATGGCTACACCTTC.

V and J are TRBV6-1 and TRBJ2-7, with D perhaps TRBD1 (6 bases). V lost 2 bases, J lost 2 bases, and 10 bases lay in between. CDR3 size: 14 residues. Per germline, CDR1 MNHNS and CDR2 SASEGT. CDR3 DNA: TGTGCCAGCAGTGAACAGGACAGAGCCTACGAGCAGTACTTC. It translates to CASSEQDRAYEQYF.

CDR3 in amino acids: CASSLSAIYYGYTF. The CDR3 region has the DNA TGTGCCAGCAGCTTGAGTGCGATTTACTATGGCTACACCTTC. The V gene is TRBV5-8, the J gene TRBJ1-2, with D hard to call. V dropped 1 base and J dropped 3 bases, with 10 bases sitting between them. Germline-derived CDR1 and CDR2 are SGHTS and YDEGEE. The CDR3 has 14 amino acids.

This chain joins TRBV25-1 and TRBJ1-1; TRBD1 matches 9 bases. The germline CDR1 and CDR2 sequences are MGHDK and SYGVNS. CDR3 length: 15 residues. V trimming: 6 bases; J trimming: 12 bases; junction bases outside the gene matches: 17. The CDR3 loop is CASSDTGGAGLKTFF. The CDR3 nucleotides are TGTGCCAGCAGCGATACAGGGGGCGCGGGGCTGAAAACTTTCTTT.

V and J are TRBV7-9 and TRBJ2-2, with D tentatively TRBD1 (7 bases). The CDR3 is 14 amino acids. The germline gives CDR1 SEHNR, CDR2 FQNEAQ (reference sequence). Trimming took 8 bases from V and 4 from J, leaving 14 bases between them. The CDR3 region has the DNA TGTGCCAGCGGCGGGACAGCGGTCACCGGGGAGCTGTTTTTT. Protein sequence: CASGGTAVTGELFF.

The sample holds one count of this clone. The chain couples TRBV2 to TRBJ2-6, with TRBD1 matching over 9 bases. The CDR3 contains 17 residues. J was trimmed by 0 bases and V by 6 bases; bases with no gene match: 6. CDR1 is SNHLY, CDR2 FYNNEI, per germline. The CDR3, as DNA: TGTGCCAGCAGGGCCGGACAGGGGAGCTCTGGGGCCAACGTCCTGACTTTC. This codes for CASRAGQGSSGANVLTF. The full variable domain, rest sourced from reference TRBV2 and TRBJ2-6, is EPEVTQTPSHQVTQMGQEVILRCVPISNHLYFYWYRQILGQKVEFLVSFYNNEISEKSEIFDDQFSVERPDGSNFTLKIRSTKLEDSAMYFCASRAGQGSSGANVLTFGAGSRLTVL.

The rearrangement joins TRBV10-3 to TRBJ2-3; 12 bases are shared with TRBD2. Germline CDR1 reads ENHRY; CDR2 reads SYGVKD. This CDR3 has 14 residues. Trimming took 9 bases from V and 5 from J; bases not matched to a gene: 6. The CDR3, as DNA: TGTGCCATGAGACTAGCGGGGGCGAAAGATACGCAGTATTTT. Protein: CAMRLAGAKDTQYF.

The chain joins TRBV28 to TRBJ1-2; D might be TRBD1 (6 bases). Germline V lookup: CDR1 MDHEN, CDR2 SYDVKM. The CDR3 consists of 10 residues. CDR3 sequence reads: CAVGAWGYTF. The CDR3 region has the DNA TGTGCTGTGGGGGCCTGGGGCTACACCTTC.

The rearrangement joins TRBV3-1 (or the pseudogene TRBV3-2) to TRBJ1-4; possible D gene TRBD1, 5 bases. This CDR3 has 16 amino acids. V was shortened by 0 bases and J by 5 bases, with 13 bases between the two germline ends. Germline V gene sequence: CDR1 LGHDT, CDR2 YNNKEL (reference sequence). CDR3: CASSQDGRGGNEKLFF. The CDR3 DNA follows: TGTGCCAGCAGCCAAGATGGTCGGGGGGGGAATGAAAAACTGTTTTTT.

This clone was counted once. The chain couples TRBV7-3 to TRBJ2-7; D is tentatively TRBD1 or TRBD2 (5 bases each). Germline-derived CDR1 and CDR2 are SGHTA and FQGTGA. Deletions cut 5 bases from V and 1 base from J, with 15 bases between. The CDR3 length is 15 residues. CDR3 in DNA: TGTGCCAGCAGCCCCGGGTCCGGGGCTTCCTACGAGCAGTACTTC. It is translated as CASSPGSGASYEQYF.

This clone appeared once. A read error may account for a junction end that differs from germline. The genes are TRBV6-6 and TRBJ2-1, with 9 bases fitting TRBD1. Per germline, CDR1 MNHNY and CDR2 SVGAGI (reference sequence). The CDR3 sequence is 17 residues long. The CDR3 DNA reads TGTGCCAGCAATCGACCTTCCGGGACAGGGCCCTATAATGAGCAGTTCTTC. Translated, it gives CASNRPSGTGPYNEQFF.

This clone appeared a few times. The chain links TRBV19 to TRBJ1-5, with D possibly TRBD1 on 5 matching bases. V gave up 5 bases and J gave up 1 base, with 9 bases separating them. Germline lookup yields CDR1 LNHDA and CDR2 SQIVND (reference sequence). The CDR3 is 14 amino acids. CDR3 region: CASSWAGSNQPQHF. Here the CDR3 DNA reads TGTGCCAGTAGTTGGGCAGGGAGCAATCAGCCCCAGCATTTT. The full variable domain, completed using reference TRBV19 and TRBJ1-5, is DGGITQSPKYLFRKEGQNVTLSCEQNLNHDAMYWYRQDPGQGLRLIYYSQIVNDFQKGDIAEGYSVSREKKESFPLTVTSAQKNPTAFYLCASSWAGSNQPQHFGDGTRLSIL.

This clone was seen only once. V usage is TRBV6-5 and J usage is TRBJ2-5; a weak D match, TRBD1 (6 bases). The CDR3 has 14 amino acids. With 6 bases removed from V and 4 bases from J, the gap between germline ends came to 15 bases. Germline lookup yields CDR1 MNHEY and CDR2 SVGAGI. The CDR3 bases are TGTGCCAGCAGGGCCTTACAGGGCGGAGAGACCCAGTACTTC. This codes for CASRALQGGETQYF.

This clone has only one observation. The V gene is TRBV5-1, the J gene TRBJ2-3; 9 bases map to TRBD2. This CDR3 is built from 16 residues. The V gene's germline CDR1 is SGHRS and CDR2 YFSETQ. The V segment lost 0 bases and the J segment 1 base; nucleotides outside the gene matches: 3. As DNA, the CDR3 is TGCGCCAGCAGCTTGGGGTCTAGCGGGGGCACAGATACGCAGTATTTT. Its protein product is CASSLGSSGGTDTQYF. The variable domain in full, with the rest retrieved from reference TRBV5-1 and TRBJ2-3, is KAGVTQTPRYLIKTRGQQVTLSCSPISGHRSVSWYQQTPGQGLQFLFEYFSETQRNKGNFPGRFSGRQFSNSRSEMNVSTLELGDSALYLCASSLGSSGGTDTQYFGPGTRLTVL.

The gene calls are TRBV2 and TRBJ2-2; no clear D gene. Germline CDR1 SNHLY, CDR2 FYNNEI. The length of the CDR3 is 15 residues. V lost 6 bases to trimming and J lost 0 bases, with 11 bases between them. The CDR3 sequence is CASRTRSPNTGELFF. Written as DNA, the CDR3 is TGTGCCAGCAGGACCAGGTCTCCGAACACCGGGGAGCTGTTTTTT.

The CDR3 spells CASSLEGSAEAFF. Here the CDR3 DNA reads TGTGCCAGCAGCTTGGAGGGGAGCGCCGAAGCTTTCTTT. The chain has TRBV11-3 and TRBJ1-1, with D possibly TRBD1 on 5 matching bases. Trimming left V 3 bases short and J 8 bases short, with 13 bases between. This CDR3 spans 13 amino acids. CDR1 is SGHNT, CDR2 YENEEA, per germline.

CDR3 coding DNA: TGTGCCAGCCGGACGGCTACCAATCAGCCCCAGCATTTT. Protein: CASRTATNQPQHF. This chain connects TRBV6-5 to TRBJ1-5; D is ambiguous. CDR1 MNHEY and CDR2 SVGAGI come from the germline V gene. The CDR3 covers 13 residues. V was cut by 8 bases and J by 3 bases, with 11 bases left in between.

The rearrangement links TRBV5-5 to TRBJ1-1, with 7 bases lining up with TRBD1. This CDR3 comprises 15 residues. Trimming at V came to 3 bases and at J to 1 base, leaving 6 bases not matched to a gene. Germline CDR1 SGHKS, CDR2 YYEKEE (reference sequence). The chain's CDR3 is CASSSVPGGNTEAFF. CDR3 coding DNA: TGTGCCAGCAGCTCTGTACCAGGGGGGAACACTGAAGCTTTCTTT.

This clone appeared a single time. The V gene is TRBV27, the J gene TRBJ1-1; D unresolved. The CDR3 is made up of 13 amino acids. Germline CDR1 is MNHEY and CDR2 is SMNVEV (reference sequence). The V end lost 3 bases, the J end lost 6 bases, and 11 bases lay between the germline ends. The CDR3 DNA sequence: TGTGCCAGCAGTTTGGAAGGGCAGTCTGAAGCTTTCTTT. It codes for CASSLEGQSEAFF.

Written as DNA, the CDR3 is TGCAGCACGGCGGGACCCGGGGATGAGCAGTTCTTC. Translation: CSTAGPGDEQFF. The J gene is TRBJ2-1, the V gene TRBV29-1, with D possibly matching TRBD2 (6 bases). The V gene lost 8 bases and the J gene lost 8 bases, with 16 bases spanning the gap. Germline loops: CDR1 SQVTM, CDR2 ANQGSEA. The CDR3 spans 12 residues.

The chain joins TRBV7-9 to TRBJ2-1; 7 positions agree with TRBD2. The germline CDR1 and CDR2 sequences are SEHNR and FQNEAQ (reference sequence). Losses at the gene ends were 1 base for V and 6 bases for J; bases not matched to a gene: 9. The CDR3 is made up of 16 amino acids. The CDR3 region has the DNA TGTGCCAGCAGCTTAGACGGGGCGGGGGTTCGCAATGAGCAGTTCTTC. Residues: CASSLDGAGVRNEQFF.

The CDR3 region has the DNA TGTGCCAGCATCCAGTGGTACCAGGGAGACTACGAGCAGTACTTC. This gives the protein CASIQWYQGDYEQYF. The V and J genes are TRBV6-6 and TRBJ2-7; D is possibly TRBD1 or TRBD2 (5 bases each). Germline V CDR1 and CDR2: MNHNY, SVGAGI (reference sequence). V lost 7 bases to trimming and J lost 3 bases, with 19 bases between them. The CDR3 spans 15 residues.

The genes are TRBV12-3 or TRBV12-4 and TRBJ2-5; no reliable D call. Deletions cut 5 bases from V and 4 bases from J, with 11 bases between. The CDR3 consists of 13 residues. The CDR3: CASSKTGLETQYF. DNA of the CDR3: TGTGCCAGCAGTAAGACGGGTCTAGAGACCCAGTACTTC.

The chain links TRBV6-6 to TRBJ2-7, with D possibly TRBD2 on 5 matching bases. V lost 6 bases and J 2 bases, leaving 8 bases between the germline ends. The CDR3 length is 12 residues. Germline lookup yields CDR1 MNHNY and CDR2 SVGAGI (reference sequence). CDR3 nucleotides: TGTGCCAGCAGCCCCGGGGCCTACGAGCAGTACTTC. Translation gives CASSPGAYEQYF.

This chain uses TRBV25-1 with TRBJ2-2; D unresolved. V was pared by 5 bases and J by 8 bases, with 18 bases between. CDR1 and CDR2 from the germline V gene are MGHDK and SYGVNS. This CDR3 is 15 amino acids long. The CDR3 reads CASSPFPSGVGELFF. The CDR3 nucleotides are TGTGCCAGCAGTCCCTTCCCTTCTGGGGTAGGGGAGCTGTTTTTT.

This chain connects TRBV2 to TRBJ2-7; D remains unclear. Germline V CDR1 and CDR2: SNHLY, FYNNEI. The CDR3 spans 11 residues. The germline V and J ends were trimmed by 6 bases and 7 bases, with 10 bases remaining between them. The CDR3 nucleotides read TGTGCCAGCAGGGTTGGACCAGAGCAGTACTTC. Translating it yields CASRVGPEQYF.

The J gene is TRBJ1-5, the V gene TRBV7-9; D call uncertain. V lost 2 bases to trimming and J lost 7 bases, with 6 bases between them. CDR3 length: 12 residues. The germline CDR1 and CDR2 sequences are SEHNR and FQNEAQ (reference sequence). DNA of the CDR3: TGTGCCAGCAGCTTATTGAGACAGCCCCAGCATTTT. It translates to CASSLLRQPQHF.

The chain couples TRBV9 to TRBJ1-3; perhaps TRBD1 as D (5 bases). The CDR3 runs 14 residues. V was cut by 3 bases and J by 2 bases, with 9 bases left in between. The germline gives CDR1 SGDLS, CDR2 YYNGEE. CDR3 region: CASSAGTPGNTIYF. CDR3 coding DNA: TGTGCCAGCAGCGCCGGGACGCCTGGAAACACCATATATTTT.